Presented here are 18 T cell receptor beta chains from one specimen sequenced in a study of blood T cells in healthy people across ages. A J-beta primer mix and a sample-barcoded 5' primer were used in a second PCR of roughly 7 to 12 cycles. A single record per CDR3 protein comes from TCRdb applying MiXCR to the 5' RACE reads. This table holds 750,000 to 950,000 distinct CDR3 sequences, just under 30% found once. Separately, the same data were catalogued under a study of T cells of mothers and their children.

Sequences were obtained from blood. These receptor sequences come from a middle-aged woman in good health.

The rearrangement uses TRBV6-5 and TRBJ1-1; D might be TRBD1 (5 bases). The V and J ends lost 3 bases and 1 base respectively, with 9 bases between them. Germline-derived CDR1 and CDR2 are MNHEY and SVGAGI. This CDR3 spans 14 amino acids. The DNA of the CDR3 is TGTGCCAGCAGTTATCAGGGTGAGAACACTGAAGCTTTCTTT. The encoded protein is CASSYQGENTEAFF.

The rearrangement links TRBV12-3 or TRBV12-4 to TRBJ1-5, with D unclear. CDR3 length equals 15 residues. The V end was cut by 3 bases, the J end by 4 bases, with 13 bases between. Here the CDR3 DNA reads TGTGCCAGCAGTTTCGGCCGAGGTGGTAATCAGCCCCAGCATTTT. Its translation is CASSFGRGGNQPQHF.

This chain uses TRBV28 with TRBJ2-7; 7 bases agree with TRBD1. Germline values: CDR1 MDHEN, CDR2 SYDVKM. This CDR3 spans 16 amino acids. V shed 5 bases, J shed 10 bases, and the junction held 20 bases outside the gene matches. CDR3 sequence reads: CASSAMDGQVGVVQYF. The CDR3 coding sequence is TGTGCCAGCAGTGCTATGGACGGACAGGTTGGGGTGGTTCAGTACTTC.

The rearrangement joins TRBV20-1 to TRBJ2-7; D uncertain. The germline gives CDR1 DFQATT, CDR2 SNEGSKA (reference sequence). The CDR3 spans 15 residues. The V gene lost 0 bases and the J gene lost 0 bases, with 12 bases spanning the gap. The CDR3 protein is CSARDRAESSYEQYF. Written as DNA, the CDR3 is TGCAGTGCTAGAGATAGGGCCGAATCCTCCTACGAGCAGTACTTC.

At least ten counts were recorded for this clonotype. The V and J genes are TRBV29-1 and TRBJ2-7; tentatively, D is TRBD1 (6 bases). The CDR3 runs to 13 residues. Deletions cut 1 base from V and 6 bases from J, with 13 bases between. Per germline, CDR1 SQVTM and CDR2 ANQGSEA. The CDR3 loop reads CSVEGGGSGEQYF. The CDR3 DNA reads as TGCAGCGTTGAAGGAGGGGGTTCGGGCGAGCAGTACTTC.

Note on this clonotype: A much more abundant neighbour one base away suggests this may be a read error. The chain is built from TRBV6-2 or TRBV6-3 and TRBJ2-4; 8 bases are a match to TRBD2. Germline CDR1 reads MNHEY; CDR2 reads SVGEGT. The CDR3 runs to 17 residues. The CDR3 DNA sequence: TGTGCCAGCAGTTTATGGACTAGCTTGTTAGCCAAAAACATTCAGGACTTC. It translates to CASSLWTSLLAKNIQDF.

In this sample, this clonotype turned up many times. This chain joins TRBV20-1 and TRBJ2-7; D is perhaps TRBD2 (6 bases). Trimming pared 1 base from V and 4 bases from J, leaving 14 bases between. This CDR3 has 14 amino acids. Per the germline V gene, CDR1 is DFQATT and CDR2 is SNEGSKA (reference sequence). The CDR3 DNA sequence: TGCAGTGCTAGAGTATCGAGCGGGTTTTACGAGCAGTACTTC. This gives the protein CSARVSSGFYEQYF.

This clonotype occurred many times. V is TRBV12-3 or TRBV12-4 and J is TRBJ2-1, with D possibly TRBD2 on 6 matching bases. V was pared by 5 bases and J by 4 bases, with 18 bases between. CDR3 size: 16 residues. The CDR3 loop is CASSPLQRLGYNEQFF. The CDR3 DNA reads as TGTGCCAGCAGTCCCCTTCAAAGACTAGGGTACAATGAGCAGTTCTTC.

Comments on this clonotype: One end of the junction fails to match germline, which may point to a read error. V gene TRBV5-1 combines with J gene TRBJ2-1, with D tentatively TRBD2 (5 bases). The CDR3 spans 15 residues. Germline CDR1 reads SGHRS; CDR2 reads YFSETQ. CDR3 region: CANSFGLAPGDEQFF. The CDR3 DNA follows: TGCGCCAACAGCTTCGGGCTAGCCCCCGGTGATGAGCAGTTCTTC.

This clonotype has a count of ten or more. The chain combines TRBV20-1 with TRBJ2-7; D gene unclear. This CDR3 contains 10 residues. V lost 5 bases and J 10 bases, leaving 12 bases between the germline ends. Germline lookup yields CDR1 DFQATT and CDR2 SNEGSKA (reference sequence). The CDR3 reads CSAGHAGQYF. The DNA of the CDR3 is TGCAGTGCTGGCCACGCAGGACAGTACTTC.

This chain uses TRBV5-5 with TRBJ2-3, with D maybe TRBD2 (6 bases). Trimming took off 3 bases at V and 2 bases at J, with 16 bases between the two ends. Germline V gives CDR1 SGHKS, CDR2 YYEKEE (reference sequence). CDR3 length: 16 residues. In DNA form, the CDR3 reads TGTGCCAGCAGCTGGGAGGTGGACTTGCCCACAGATACGCAGTATTTT. It is translated as CASSWEVDLPTDTQYF.

Notes on this clonotype: Here the CDR3 omits its conserved ending phenylalanine or tryptophan, so a read error is the likely source. This chain joins TRBV20-1 and TRBJ2-7; 11 bases are shared with TRBD2. The CDR3 covers 14 residues. Germline V lookup: CDR1 DFQATT, CDR2 SNEGSKA (reference sequence). V trimming: 5 bases; J trimming: 2 bases; junction bases outside the gene matches: 5. In DNA form, the CDR3 reads TGCAGTGCTCCTACTAGCGGGGGAGCCTACGAGCAGTACTTG. It yields the protein CSAPTSGGAYEQYL.

This clonotype was counted between two and nine times. This chain joins TRBV7-2 and TRBJ2-7, with D tentatively TRBD1 (5 bases). There are 14 residues in the CDR3. Per germline, CDR1 SGHTA and CDR2 FQGNSA. Trimming left V 2 bases short and J 5 bases short, with 13 bases between. This CDR3 is CASSLLGRVNEQYF. The CDR3 DNA is TGTGCCAGCAGCTTACTCGGCAGGGTTAACGAGCAGTACTTC.

This clonotype has more than one count but fewer than ten. The chain carries TRBV6-6 and TRBJ1-1; 7 nucleotides align to TRBD1. The CDR3 extends over 13 amino acids. V lost 2 bases and J lost 5; bases outside the gene matches: 2. From germline, CDR1 is MNHNY and CDR2 SVGAGI (reference sequence). The CDR3, as DNA: TGTGCCAGCAGTTACAGGGGGCAGACTGAAGCTTTCTTT. It specifies CASSYRGQTEAFF.

The J gene is TRBJ1-2, the V gene TRBV27, with a possible D match to TRBD1 (5 bases). The length of the CDR3 is 13 residues. V dropped 6 bases and J dropped 0 bases, with 8 bases sitting between them. From germline, CDR1 is MNHEY and CDR2 SMNVEV (reference sequence). The CDR3 DNA reads TGTGCCAGCAGGGCAGGGTCTAACTATGGCTACACCTTC. It translates to CASRAGSNYGYTF.

In regard to this clonotype: An end of the junction differs from the germline gene, which may be a read error. DNA for the CDR3: TGCGCCAGTAGCTCCGGACAGGAAGTTGGGGAAAAACTGTTTTTT. Translating it yields CASSSGQEVGEKLFF. J is TRBJ1-4 and V is TRBV5-1, with TRBD1 matching over 7 bases. The CDR3 runs 15 residues. Germline assignment: CDR1 SGHRS and CDR2 YFSETQ. The entire variable domain, with the rest obtained from reference TRBV5-1 and TRBJ1-4, is as follows: KAGVTQTPRYLIKTRGQQVTLSCSPISGHRSVSWYQQTPGQGLQFLFEYFSETQRNKGNFPGRFSGRQFSNSRSEMNVSTLELGDSALYLCASSSGQEVGEKLFFGSGTQLSVL.

This clonotype has a count of ten or more. The V gene is TRBV12-3 or TRBV12-4, the J gene TRBJ2-1; D is possibly TRBD1 (6 bases). This CDR3 is 14 amino acids long. The V and J ends lost 3 bases and 5 bases respectively, with 11 bases between them. CDR3 sequence (DNA): TGTGCCAGCAGTTTCTGGGGGCGCGACAATGAGCAGTTCTTC. Its protein is CASSFWGRDNEQFF.

This clonotype was seen ten or more times. The chain links TRBV7-2 to TRBJ1-1; D remains ambiguous. From germline, CDR1 is SGHTA and CDR2 FQGNSA. The V end lost 6 bases, the J end lost 5 bases, and 7 bases lay between the germline ends. This CDR3 contains 11 residues. Here the CDR3 reads CASSSGTEAFF. CDR3 DNA: TGTGCCAGCAGTTCCGGGACTGAAGCTTTCTTT.